This TCR beta chain stems from a study of blood T cell repertoires in COVID-19. Whole-study context: Spain, Italy and the United States supplied samples that represented acute and convalescent COVID-19. T cells, B-cell-depleted T cells, or PBMCs provided the cDNA or gDNA that served as material.

The V end lost 3 bases, the J end lost 3 bases, and 5 bases lay between the germline ends. The CDR3 has 12 amino acids. The V gene's germline CDR1 is SGHRS and CDR2 YFSETQ. Methods used by the authors: Counts of nucleated cells, estimated from reference gene primer amplification, were obtained. Profiling relied on immunoSEQ multiplex PCR, and the TCRdb table lists in-frame clones only, not all of them. The V and J calls and clone size were taken over from that table, and D and trimming were inferred from the DNA. The sample includes 30,000 to 50,000 clones, roughly 85% seen only once; the top ten take about 4.2%.

The chain is built from TRBV5-1 and TRBJ2-3, with D unresolved. This TCR came from a man aged 60 to 69 with acute or convalescent COVID-19. The material sequenced was peripheral blood. The CDR3 DNA reads TGCGCCAGCAGCTCAGGAACAGATACGCAGTATTTT. Protein: CASSSGTDTQYF.